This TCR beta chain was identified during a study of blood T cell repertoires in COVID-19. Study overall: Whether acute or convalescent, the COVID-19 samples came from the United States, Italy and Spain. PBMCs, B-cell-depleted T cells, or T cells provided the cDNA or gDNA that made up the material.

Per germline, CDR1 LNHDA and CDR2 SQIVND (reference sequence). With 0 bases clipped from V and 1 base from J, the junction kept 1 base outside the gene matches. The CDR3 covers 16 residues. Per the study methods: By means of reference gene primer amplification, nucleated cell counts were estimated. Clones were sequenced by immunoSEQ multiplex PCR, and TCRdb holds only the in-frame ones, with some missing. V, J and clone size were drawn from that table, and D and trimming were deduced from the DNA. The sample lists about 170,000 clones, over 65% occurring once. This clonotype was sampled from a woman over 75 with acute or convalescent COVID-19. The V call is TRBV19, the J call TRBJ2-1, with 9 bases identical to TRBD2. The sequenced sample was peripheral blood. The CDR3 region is CASSIDAGGSYNEQFF. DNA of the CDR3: TGTGCCAGTAGTATAGACGCGGGAGGGTCCTACAATGAGCAGTTCTTC.